One and the same sample provided the 21 T cell receptor beta chains below, sequenced in a study of radiotherapy plus CTLA-4 blockade in lung cancer. Some clones are missing from TCRdb's copy, which holds only in-frame ones; the method was immunoSEQ multiplex PCR. Among 55,000 or so clones listed, approximately 82% were seen once. The sequencing here drew on peripheral blood, taken from a patient treated with radiotherapy plus ipilimumab. These receptors were collected from a human donor with non-small cell lung cancer whose response to radiotherapy plus ipilimumab could not be evaluated.

This rearrangement joins TRBV19 to TRBJ2-7; D might be TRBD2 (6 bases). This CDR3 comprises 15 residues. The germline gives CDR1 LNHDA, CDR2 SQIVND (reference sequence). Trimming cost V 3 bases and J 0 bases, with 12 bases left between them. The chain's CDR3 is CASSMRRGSSYEQYF. The CDR3 DNA reads TGTGCCAGTAGTATGCGTCGGGGGAGCTCCTACGAGCAGTACTTC.

The chain uses TRBV28 and TRBJ2-7; maybe TRBD2 (6 bases). The germline V gene encodes CDR1 MDHEN and CDR2 SYDVKM. This CDR3 is built from 15 residues. The V and J ends lost 8 bases and 2 bases respectively, with 19 bases between them. CDR3 in DNA: TGTGCCAGCGGTGGATCAGCGGGCCCCCCCTACGAGCAGTACTTC. Residues: CASGGSAGPPYEQYF.

This chain links TRBV29-1 with TRBJ2-1; TRBD2 is a possible D gene (8 bases). The CDR3 covers 16 residues. CDR1 SQVTM and CDR2 ANQGSEA come from the germline V gene. Trimming removed 8 bases from V and 6 bases from J, with 26 bases in between. DNA for the CDR3: TGCAGCCCAAAGGCCCTGACTAGCGAGGGGGCCAATGAGCAGTTCTTC. The encoded protein is CSPKALTSEGANEQFF.

V usage is TRBV7-2 and J usage is TRBJ2-1, with TRBD2 matching 12 bases. Germline lookup yields CDR1 SGHTA and CDR2 FQGNSA. CDR3 length: 15 amino acids. V lost 5 bases, J lost 9 bases, and 8 bases stayed unmatched. In nucleotides, the CDR3 is TGTGCCAGCAGCCCCCCTAGCGGGGGGGCCGGTGAGCAGTTCTTC. The encoded protein is CASSPPSGGAGEQFF.

Details on this clone: At one end, the junction sequence differs from germline, possibly due to a read error. The V gene is TRBV4-1, the J gene TRBJ2-2; D may be TRBD1 (6 bases). This CDR3 spans 15 amino acids. Germline CDR1 reads MGHRA; CDR2 reads YSYEKL. Here the CDR3 reads CAGSQDGTKGGELFF. In DNA, the CDR3 is TGCGCCGGCAGCCAAGATGGGACAAAGGGCGGGGAGCTGTTTTTT.

The chain employs TRBV7-9 and TRBJ1-1; D is unresolved. V gave up 1 base and J gave up 0 bases, with 6 bases separating them. Germline assignment: CDR1 SEHNR and CDR2 FQNEAQ (reference sequence). The CDR3 is 14 residues long. The CDR3 bases are TGTGCCAGCAGCTTAGGTCAGATGAACACTGAAGCTTTCTTT. Translating it yields CASSLGQMNTEAFF.

The chain couples TRBV5-4 to TRBJ1-1; maybe TRBD1 (6 bases). Per the germline V gene, CDR1 is SGHNT and CDR2 is YYREEE (reference sequence). This CDR3 comprises 15 residues. Trimming removed 6 bases at V and 0 bases at J, with 15 bases between. CDR3 region: CASTFTAGVNTEAFF. The CDR3 DNA reads as TGTGCCAGCACCTTCACGGCAGGGGTGAACACTGAAGCTTTCTTT.

The V call is TRBV29-1, the J call TRBJ2-5; 11 bases match TRBD2. Germline CDR1 reads SQVTM; CDR2 reads ANQGSEA. This CDR3 region has 13 residues. Trimming cost V 5 bases and J 4 bases; bases outside gene matches: 3. The CDR3 DNA reads TGCAGCGTTCCCACTAGCGGGAGAGAGACCCAGTACTTC. Residues: CSVPTSGRETQYF.

The V and J genes are TRBV19 and TRBJ1-5; D may be TRBD1 (6 bases). V lost 7 bases, J lost 2 bases, and 15 bases lay in between. Germline lookup yields CDR1 LNHDA and CDR2 SQIVND (reference sequence). The CDR3 extends over 15 amino acids. CDR3 sequence (DNA): TGTGCCAGTAATTCTAGGGGGTCGGGCAATCAGCCCCAGCATTTT. Its protein is CASNSRGSGNQPQHF.

The V gene is TRBV18, the J gene TRBJ2-5; 8 bases agree with TRBD2. J was trimmed by 5 bases and V by 3 bases; bases with no gene match: 11. The CDR3 has 16 amino acids. Germline CDR1 is KGHSH and CDR2 is LQKENI. The CDR3 protein is CASSPISVGGGETQYF. In nucleotides, the CDR3 is TGTGCCAGCTCACCGATATCAGTCGGGGGGGGCGAGACCCAGTACTTC.

V gene TRBV6-6 combines with J gene TRBJ2-3; TRBD1 matches at 8 bases. This CDR3 comprises 15 residues. Germline-derived CDR1 and CDR2 are MNHNY and SVGAGI (reference sequence). V lost 4 bases to trimming and J lost 1 base; unmatched junction nucleotides: 4. The CDR3 region is CASSSQGQGTDTQYF. The DNA for the CDR3 is TGTGCCAGCAGTTCCCAGGGACAGGGCACAGATACGCAGTATTTT.

The chain links TRBV5-4 to TRBJ2-5; 10 bases fit TRBD2. The CDR3 covers 17 residues. Germline loops: CDR1 SGHNT, CDR2 YYREEE (reference sequence). V shed 0 bases and J 2 bases; nucleotides not matched to a gene: 7. In nucleotides, the CDR3 is TGTGCCAGCAGCTTGGCGATCGAAGCGGGAGGGCAAGAGACCCAGTACTTC. Its translation: CASSLAIEAGGQETQYF.

This chain links TRBV7-9 with TRBJ2-6, with a weak D call TRBD1 (6 bases). Germline assignment: CDR1 SEHNR and CDR2 FQNEAQ (reference sequence). V shed 2 bases and J shed 6 bases, with 14 bases lying between them. The CDR3 extends over 16 amino acids. The CDR3 region is CASSLIQGGKANVLTF. The DNA of the CDR3 is TGTGCCAGCAGCTTAATCCAAGGGGGAAAGGCCAACGTCCTGACTTTC. The variable domain in full, completed from reference TRBV7-9 and TRBJ2-6, reads DTGVSQNPRHKITKRGQNVTFRCDPISEHNRLYWYRQTLGQGPEFLTYFQNEAQLEKSRLLSDRFSAERPKGSFSTLEIQRTEQGDSAMYLCASSLIQGGKANVLTFGAGSRLTVL.

CDR3 nucleotides: TGTGCCAGCAGCTCTTGGGGGGGATCGGGCACTGAAGCTTTCTTT. Its translation is CASSSWGGSGTEAFF. V is TRBV7-8 and J is TRBJ1-1, with a possible D match to TRBD1 (5 bases). The CDR3 is 15 amino acids. The V end lost 4 bases, the J end lost 4 bases, and 16 bases lay between the germline ends. Germline CDR1 and CDR2: SGHVS and FQNEAQ.

The chain employs TRBV10-3 and TRBJ1-2, with 10 positions matching TRBD1. CDR1 is ENHRY and CDR2 is SYGVKD in the germline V gene. The CDR3 extends over 16 amino acids. The V and J ends lost 10 bases and 1 base, in that order; junction bases with no gene match: 12. The DNA for the CDR3 is TGTGCCACCCTTCCGGGACAGGGGAAGGGTAACTATGGCTACACCTTC. It specifies CATLPGQGKGNYGYTF.

This clone is a singleton in its sample. V gene TRBV5-4 combines with J gene TRBJ2-2; 11 positions agree with TRBD1. The CDR3 consists of 15 residues. CDR1 SGHNT and CDR2 YYREEE come from the germline V gene (reference sequence). Trimming removed 3 bases from V and 6 bases from J; junction bases left unmatched: 4. CDR3 bases: TGTGCCAGCAGCTCCGGGACAGGGGGATCCGGGGAGCTGTTTTTT. Protein: CASSSGTGGSGELFF.

This chain connects TRBV4-3 to TRBJ1-2; 10 bases line up with TRBD1. V shed 0 bases, J shed 5 bases, and the junction held 21 bases outside the gene matches. The CDR3 has 21 amino acids. Germline loops: CDR1 LGHNA, CDR2 YSLEER. DNA for the CDR3: TGCGCCAGCAGCCAAGATACCAGAGCCCGGGACAGGGGATTTAGGAAGTATGGCTACACCTTC. Translating gives CASSQDTRARDRGFRKYGYTF.

The rearrangement joins TRBV11-3 to TRBJ1-1; D uncertain. The CDR3 length is 15 residues. Germline V lookup: CDR1 SGHNT, CDR2 YENEEA. Trimming removed 1 base from V and 1 base from J, with 10 bases in between. Written as DNA, the CDR3 is TGTGCCAGCAGCTTAGGAGACATCAAGAACACTGAAGCTTTCTTT. It is translated as CASSLGDIKNTEAFF.

As DNA, the CDR3 is TGTGCCAGCACCGAAGGAGGGGCTCGGGGCTACACCTTC. It yields the protein CASTEGGARGYTF. The chain combines TRBV6-5 with TRBJ1-2, with D possibly TRBD1 on 5 matching bases. This CDR3 contains 13 residues. Germline CDR1 and CDR2: MNHEY and SVGAGI. The V end lost 7 bases, the J end lost 8 bases, and 17 bases lay between the germline ends.

This rearrangement joins TRBV5-5 to TRBJ2-7; D gene ambiguous. The germline V gene has CDR1 SGHKS and CDR2 YYEKEE (reference sequence). The V and J ends lost 0 bases and 5 bases respectively, with 6 bases between them. The CDR3 covers 12 residues. The CDR3 DNA is TGTGCCAGCAGCTTGGACTTGCACGAGCAGTACTTC. This translates into CASSLDLHEQYF.

The chain carries TRBV27 and TRBJ2-1, with 16 bases fitting TRBD2. J lost 8 bases, V lost 5 bases, and 9 bases had no gene match. The CDR3 consists of 17 residues. The germline CDR1 and CDR2 sequences are MNHEY and SMNVEV (reference sequence). CDR3 sequence reads: CASSPPLGLAGGHEQFF. CDR3 DNA: TGTGCCAGCAGTCCTCCGTTGGGACTAGCGGGAGGGCATGAGCAGTTCTTC.